Listed below are T cell receptor beta chains from one sample, sequenced in a study of T cells after yellow fever vaccination. TCRdb reanalysed the 5' RACE reads using MiXCR and keeps one entry per CDR3 protein. The sample includes a few hundred thousand distinct CDR3 sequences, roughly 17% of them seen just once. Specimen: PBMCs, collected 5 to 6 days after the first yellow fever vaccination. The source of these receptors is a young man who received the YFV17D yellow fever vaccine. The CDR3 runs from the conserved cysteine through the conserved F or W. The D gene is left open where the match is weak. Clone size appears in some rows only: once, few, many, or a class for an expanded clone.

v_gene: TRBV5-1
abundance: NA
j_gene: TRBJ2-2
d_gene: NA
len: 15
CDR3nt: TGCGCCAGCAGCCCGAATACGAGGATTACCGGGGAGCTGTTTTTT
CDR3aa: CASSPNTRITGELFF

v_gene: TRBV10-2
abundance: NA
j_gene: TRBJ2-1
d_gene: TRBD2
len: 14
CDR3nt: TGCGCCAGTAAGGCCGGGACTAGCTTAGGGGAGCAGTTCTTC
CDR3aa: CASKAGTSLGEQFF

v_gene: TRBV6-5
abundance: few
j_gene: TRBJ2-5
d_gene: TRBD1
len: 16
CDR3nt: TGTGCCAGCAGTTATCCCTCCGGGACAGGGCAAGAGACCCAGTACTTC
CDR3aa: CASSYPSGTGQETQYF

v_gene: TRBV7-2
abundance: NA
j_gene: TRBJ2-3
d_gene: NA
len: 14
CDR3nt: TGTGCCAGCAGCACGGGGATAGGTGGAGATACGCAGTATTTT
CDR3aa: CASSTGIGGDTQYF

v_gene: TRBV6-1
abundance: NA
j_gene: TRBJ1-3
d_gene: NA
len: 15
CDR3nt: TGTGCCAGCAGCACGAATTGGGGGTCGGGAAACACCATATATTTT
CDR3aa: CASSTNWGSGNTIYF

v_gene: TRBV29-1
abundance: NA
j_gene: TRBJ2-1
d_gene: NA
len: 11
CDR3nt: TGCAGCGTTGAAGATCTGCGGGGTCAGTTCTTC
CDR3aa: CSVEDLRGQFF

v_gene: TRBV27
abundance: few
j_gene: TRBJ1-2
d_gene: NA
len: 14
CDR3nt: TGTGCCAGCAGTTTCGTCGGGGGTAACTATGGCTACACCTTC
CDR3aa: CASSFVGGNYGYTF

v_gene: TRBV28
abundance: NA
j_gene: TRBJ1-1
d_gene: NA
len: 12
CDR3nt: TGTGCCAGCGAAAGTTGGAGAACTGAAGCTTTCTTT
CDR3aa: CASESWRTEAFF

v_gene: TRBV6-5
abundance: NA
j_gene: TRBJ2-3
d_gene: NA
len: 15
CDR3nt: TGTGCCAGCAGTTATGCGGGGCCGAGCACAGATACGCAGTATTTT
CDR3aa: CASSYAGPSTDTQYF

v_gene: TRBV5-4
abundance: NA
j_gene: TRBJ2-2
d_gene: TRBD2
len: 17
CDR3nt: TGTGCCAGCAGCTTGGGTGCTGCGGGGGCGAACACCGGGGAGCTGTTTTTT
CDR3aa: CASSLGAAGANTGELFF

v_gene: TRBV4-2
abundance: NA
j_gene: TRBJ1-1
d_gene: NA
len: 15
CDR3nt: TGTGCCAGCAGCCAAGTAGGCAGGGAGAACACTGAAGCTTTCTTT
CDR3aa: CASSQVGRENTEAFF

v_gene: TRBV12-3/TRBV12-4
abundance: NA
j_gene: TRBJ2-1
d_gene: TRBD2
len: 16
CDR3nt: TGTGCCAGCAGTTTACAGGGCGGGGGAATTTACAATGAGCAGTTCTTC
CDR3aa: CASSLQGGGIYNEQFF

v_gene: TRBV12-3/TRBV12-4
abundance: NA
j_gene: TRBJ1-2
d_gene: NA
len: 16
CDR3nt: TGTCCCAGCACCCAACTGGGACAACCTTCGGACTATGGCTACACCTTC
CDR3aa: CPSTQLGQPSDYGYTF

v_gene: TRBV27
abundance: many
j_gene: TRBJ2-2
d_gene: NA
len: 17
CDR3nt: TGTGCCAGCACTCCTTTAGGGCAACGGGGTTTAACCGGGGAGCTGTTTTTT
CDR3aa: CASTPLGQRGLTGELFF

v_gene: TRBV11-2
abundance: many
j_gene: TRBJ2-7
d_gene: TRBD2
len: 15
CDR3nt: TGTGCCAGCAGCTTTAGGACTAGCGGAGCCTACGAGCAGTACTTC
CDR3aa: CASSFRTSGAYEQYF

v_gene: TRBV9
abundance: NA
j_gene: TRBJ1-3
d_gene: NA
len: 16
CDR3nt: TGTGCCAGCAGCGTAGATCCGGGGCAGTCTGGAAACACCATATATTTT
CDR3aa: CASSVDPGQSGNTIYF

v_gene: TRBV7-9
abundance: many
j_gene: TRBJ2-1
d_gene: TRBD2
len: 16
CDR3nt: TGTGCCAGCAGCCTAGGCGGGGGGATCTCCTACAATGAGCAGTTCTTC
CDR3aa: CASSLGGGISYNEQFF

v_gene: TRBV20-1
abundance: few
j_gene: TRBJ2-7
d_gene: NA
len: 12
CDR3nt: TGCAGTGCTAGACAATTAACCTACGAGCAGTACTTC
CDR3aa: CSARQLTYEQYF

v_gene: TRBV25-1
abundance: NA
j_gene: TRBJ1-6
d_gene: NA
len: 13
CDR3nt: TGTGCCAGCAGTGACACAGGAAATTCACCCCTCCACTTT
CDR3aa: CASSDTGNSPLHF

v_gene: TRBV12-3/TRBV12-4
abundance: few
j_gene: TRBJ2-3
d_gene: NA
len: 13
CDR3nt: TGTGCCAGCCGACCGGCGAGTACAGATACGCAGTATTTT
CDR3aa: CASRPASTDTQYF

v_gene: TRBV6-4
abundance: few
j_gene: TRBJ1-2
d_gene: NA
len: 14
CDR3nt: TGTGCCAGCAGCACCGGGACGGACGATTATGGCTACACCTTC
CDR3aa: CASSTGTDDYGYTF

v_gene: TRBV12-3/TRBV12-4
abundance: many
j_gene: TRBJ2-3
d_gene: TRBD2
len: 14
CDR3nt: TGTGCCAGCAGTTTTAATAGCGGGGGAGATACGCAGTATTTT
CDR3aa: CASSFNSGGDTQYF

v_gene: TRBV5-1
abundance: many
j_gene: TRBJ2-2
d_gene: NA
len: 16
CDR3nt: TGCGCCAGCAGCTTGGGGTCGGCCTGGGGGCCCGGGGAGCTGTTTTTT
CDR3aa: CASSLGSAWGPGELFF

v_gene: TRBV10-3
abundance: NA
j_gene: TRBJ2-5
d_gene: TRBD2
len: 16
CDR3nt: TGTGCCATCAGTGAGTCCCTAGCGGGGGTTCAAGAGACCCAGTACTTC
CDR3aa: CAISESLAGVQETQYF

v_gene: TRBV7-2
abundance: few
j_gene: TRBJ1-5
d_gene: NA
len: 13
CDR3nt: TGTGCCAGCAGCTTCGGTCCCTCGGGACCCCAGCATTTT
CDR3aa: CASSFGPSGPQHF

v_gene: TRBV9
abundance: NA
j_gene: TRBJ1-1
d_gene: NA
len: 17
CDR3nt: TGTGCCAGCAGTCTAGGCGGGGGCGGTATTTCGAACACTGAAGCTTTCTTT
CDR3aa: CASSLGGGGISNTEAFF

v_gene: TRBV2
abundance: NA
j_gene: TRBJ1-2
d_gene: NA
len: 14
CDR3nt: TGTGCCAGCAGTGAAGAAGGAGGGGCGCATAGCTACACCTTC
CDR3aa: CASSEEGGAHSYTF

v_gene: TRBV7-2
abundance: NA
j_gene: TRBJ2-3
d_gene: TRBD2
len: 15
CDR3nt: TGTGCCAGCAGCAACGGACTAGCGGGGAAAGATACGCAGTATTTT
CDR3aa: CASSNGLAGKDTQYF

v_gene: TRBV4-1
abundance: NA
j_gene: TRBJ2-5
d_gene: TRBD1
len: 15
CDR3nt: TGCGCCAGCAGCCACGGACAGGGGGGCTTGGAGACCCAGTACTTC
CDR3aa: CASSHGQGGLETQYF

v_gene: TRBV29-1
abundance: NA
j_gene: TRBJ1-1
d_gene: NA
len: 12
CDR3nt: TGCAGCGTTGCAACCCGGGGCACTGAAGCTTTCTTT
CDR3aa: CSVATRGTEAFF

v_gene: TRBV6-2/TRBV6-3
abundance: NA
j_gene: TRBJ2-1
d_gene: NA
len: 14
CDR3nt: TGTGCCAGCGAAACCGTGGTAGGAGGGGATGAGCAGTTCTTC
CDR3aa: CASETVVGGDEQFF

v_gene: TRBV5-1
abundance: many
j_gene: TRBJ2-1
d_gene: TRBD2
len: 16
CDR3nt: TGCGCCAGCAGCTTGTGGGCTAGCGGGGCGAGCAATGAGCAGTTCTTC
CDR3aa: CASSLWASGASNEQFF

v_gene: TRBV5-1
abundance: few
j_gene: TRBJ1-1
d_gene: NA
len: 15
CDR3nt: TGCGCCAGCAGCCTTGGACGGACCCAAGCCCTAGAAGCTTTCTTT
CDR3aa: CASSLGRTQALEAFF

v_gene: TRBV4-1
abundance: NA
j_gene: TRBJ1-1
d_gene: NA
len: 14
CDR3nt: TGCGCCAGCAGCCAACGGGGGGGCAACACTGAAGCTTTCTTT
CDR3aa: CASSQRGGNTEAFF

v_gene: TRBV5-6
abundance: NA
j_gene: TRBJ2-2
d_gene: NA
len: 13
CDR3nt: TGTGCCAGCAGCCACACAGACACCGGGGAGCTGTTTTTT
CDR3aa: CASSHTDTGELFF

v_gene: TRBV18
abundance: few
j_gene: TRBJ2-1
d_gene: NA
len: 12
CDR3nt: TGTGCCAGCTCACCCCGCAGGGCTGAGCAGTTCTTC
CDR3aa: CASSPRRAEQFF

v_gene: TRBV4-3
abundance: NA
j_gene: TRBJ2-3
d_gene: NA
len: 14
CDR3nt: TGCGCCAGCAGCCAAGGGAGGAGAAAAGATACGCTGTATTTT
CDR3aa: CASSQGRRKDTLYF

v_gene: TRBV20-1
abundance: NA
j_gene: TRBJ2-1
d_gene: TRBD2
len: 17
CDR3nt: TGCAGTGCTAACCGTGAAGCGGGGCACAGCTCCTACAATGAGCAGTTCTTC
CDR3aa: CSANREAGHSSYNEQFF

v_gene: TRBV4-1
abundance: NA
j_gene: TRBJ2-2
d_gene: TRBD1
len: 15
CDR3nt: TGCGCCAGCAGCCAAGCAGGGGGTCTGACCGGGGAGCTGTTTTTT
CDR3aa: CASSQAGGLTGELFF

v_gene: TRBV5-1
abundance: NA
j_gene: TRBJ1-1
d_gene: NA
len: 15
CDR3nt: TGCGCCAGCAGCTTGGTAGTGGGGGGAAACACTGAAGCTTTCTTT
CDR3aa: CASSLVVGGNTEAFF

v_gene: TRBV9
abundance: NA
j_gene: TRBJ2-2
d_gene: NA
len: 13
CDR3nt: TGTGCCAGCAGCGTAGTTTTAGCCGGGGAGCTGTTTTTT
CDR3aa: CASSVVLAGELFF

v_gene: TRBV5-1
abundance: NA
j_gene: TRBJ2-3
d_gene: TRBD2
len: 17
CDR3nt: TGCGCCAGCAGCTTTCTGACTAGCGGGGGGCACACAGATACGCAGTATTTT
CDR3aa: CASSFLTSGGHTDTQYF

v_gene: TRBV7-9
abundance: NA
j_gene: TRBJ2-7
d_gene: NA
len: 15
CDR3nt: TGTGCCAGCAGCCAAGGGGGACCGGGTTCCTACGAGCAGTACTTC
CDR3aa: CASSQGGPGSYEQYF

v_gene: TRBV20-1
abundance: NA
j_gene: TRBJ1-3
d_gene: TRBD1
len: 13
CDR3nt: TGCAGTGCTACCCTGACAGGGGGAAACACCATATATTTT
CDR3aa: CSATLTGGNTIYF

v_gene: TRBV7-3
abundance: NA
j_gene: TRBJ2-1
d_gene: TRBD2
len: 15
CDR3nt: TGTGCCAGCAGCCCAACGGGGGGGGTCTACAATGAGCAGTTCTTC
CDR3aa: CASSPTGGVYNEQFF

v_gene: TRBV29-1
abundance: many
j_gene: TRBJ2-1
d_gene: TRBD2
len: 13
CDR3nt: TGCAGCGTTGGTCTAGCGGACTTCAATGAGCAGTTCTTC
CDR3aa: CSVGLADFNEQFF

v_gene: TRBV2
abundance: NA
j_gene: TRBJ1-1
d_gene: TRBD1
len: 14
CDR3nt: TGTGCCAGCAGGGGACAGGGGGCAGGGACTGAAGCTTTCTTT
CDR3aa: CASRGQGAGTEAFF

v_gene: TRBV6-1
abundance: NA
j_gene: TRBJ2-5
d_gene: NA
len: 13
CDR3nt: TGTGCCACCCGACAGCTGGTCCAAGAGACCCAGTACTTC
CDR3aa: CATRQLVQETQYF

v_gene: TRBV12-3/TRBV12-4
abundance: many
j_gene: TRBJ2-1
d_gene: NA
len: 13
CDR3nt: TGTGCCAGCAGTTTCTCGGGGTACAATGAGCAGTTCTTC
CDR3aa: CASSFSGYNEQFF

v_gene: TRBV27
abundance: NA
j_gene: TRBJ2-6
d_gene: NA
len: 17
CDR3nt: TGTGCCAGCAGTTTAGGGCCAGTGGGCTTCGGGGCCAACGTCCTGACTTTC
CDR3aa: CASSLGPVGFGANVLTF